The 13 T cell receptor beta chains below come from one sample, sequenced in a study of T cells in Graves' hyperthyroidism and ophthalmopathy. From RNA transcripts, TCR beta CDR3 regions were amplified. The TCR CDR3 first-round RT-PCR relied on the HTBI primer set. A single record per CDR3 protein comes from TCRdb applying MiXCR to the multiplex PCR reads. In the table there are 550,000 to 800,000 distinct CDR3 sequences, 17% of which are singletons. Material for sequencing was blood. These receptors were collected from a man aged 50 or older with Graves' hyperthyroidism.

This clonotype has only a few counts. This chain links TRBV6-1 with TRBJ2-5; possible D gene TRBD1, 6 bases. CDR1 and CDR2 (germline): MNHNS, SASEGT. V shed 6 bases and J shed 1 base, with 9 bases lying between them. The CDR3 length is 13 residues. For the CDR3, the DNA is TGTGCCAGCAGGGCAGGGGTCCAAGAGACCCAGTACTTC. Translating it yields CASRAGVQETQYF.

The CDR3 loop is CASSLAARGPRQETQYF. The CDR3 region has the DNA TGCGCCAGCAGCTTGGCCGCGAGAGGGCCGAGGCAAGAGACCCAGTACTTC. J is TRBJ2-5 and V is TRBV5-1; D is possibly TRBD2 (5 bases). The V gene lost 0 bases and the J gene lost 2 bases, with 17 bases spanning the gap. Germline V gives CDR1 SGHRS, CDR2 YFSETQ. This CDR3 region has 17 residues.

This clonotype was seen at least ten times. The genes are TRBV11-2 and TRBJ1-1, with D hard to call. Trimming stripped 5 bases from V and 3 bases from J, with 13 bases between. CDR1 is SGHAT and CDR2 is FQNNGV in the germline V gene. This CDR3 contains 14 residues. CDR3 bases: TGTGCCAGCAGCCTGATGACATTTGACACTGAAGCTTTCTTT. Protein: CASSLMTFDTEAFF.

In its sample, this clonotype was seen many times. This chain links TRBV6-5 with TRBJ1-2; D is undetermined. This CDR3 has 14 residues. Trimming removed 0 bases from V and 2 bases from J, with 7 bases in between. Germline CDR1 is MNHEY and CDR2 is SVGAGI. As DNA, the CDR3 is TGTGCCAGCAGTTACTCTACACTGAACTATGGCTACACCTTC. Translation gives CASSYSTLNYGYTF.

This chain connects TRBV15 to TRBJ1-4; D remains unclear. Trimming left V 5 bases short and J 2 bases short, with 9 bases between. The CDR3 sequence is 14 residues long. Germline CDR1 reads LNHNV; CDR2 reads YYDKDF (reference sequence). CDR3 sequence reads: CATSVRLTNEKLFF. The CDR3 DNA reads as TGTGCCACCAGCGTTCGACTTACTAATGAAAAACTGTTTTTT.

The V call is TRBV30, the J call TRBJ2-1; weak D call: TRBD1 (7 bases). This CDR3 has 15 amino acids. Trimming shortened V by 5 bases and J by 2 bases, and 16 bases separated the two germline ends. Germline V CDR1 and CDR2: GTSNPN, SVGIG (reference sequence). CDR3 DNA sequence: TGTGCCTGGGGTCGCGGGACAGCCCCCTACAATGAGCAGTTCTTC. The encoded protein is CAWGRGTAPYNEQFF.

Ten or more counts support this clonotype. This sequence joins TRBV6-1 and TRBJ2-3; D is uncertain. Trimming shortened V by 9 bases and J by 0 bases, and 22 bases separated the two germline ends. Germline CDR1 is MNHNS and CDR2 is SASEGT. This CDR3 region has 17 residues. In DNA form, the CDR3 reads TGTGCCAGTAGAAAGACGATAGACAAGAAAAGCACAGATACGCAGTATTTT. It specifies CASRKTIDKKSTDTQYF.

This clonotype was seen only a few times. The chain couples TRBV10-2 to TRBJ2-3; no clear D gene. CDR1 is WSHSY and CDR2 is SAAADI in the germline V gene. This CDR3 spans 14 amino acids. V was trimmed by 3 bases and J by 4 bases, leaving 11 bases between them. The CDR3 nucleotides read TGCGCCAGCAGTGAAAGGATAGAGCCAGATACGCAGTATTTT. Encoded protein: CASSERIEPDTQYF.

This clonotype was seen more than once but under ten times. The chain recombines TRBV19 with TRBJ1-4, with unresolved D. The germline CDR1 and CDR2 sequences are LNHDA and SQIVND (reference sequence). V lost 3 bases and J 5 bases, leaving 10 bases between the germline ends. The CDR3 totals 14 residues. The CDR3 protein is CASSIATRNEKLFF. CDR3 nucleotide sequence: TGTGCCAGTAGTATCGCTACGAGGAATGAAAAACTGTTTTTT.

V is TRBV28 and J is TRBJ1-5; maybe TRBD1 (5 bases). V was cut by 6 bases and J by 6 bases, with 15 bases left in between. The CDR3 sequence is 14 residues long. The germline CDR1 and CDR2 sequences are MDHEN and SYDVKM. The CDR3 DNA sequence: TGTGCCAGCAGGTCCGCCAGCCAGGGTCAGCCCCAGCATTTT. This codes for CASRSASQGQPQHF.

The rearrangement uses TRBV5-1 and TRBJ2-7; 9 positions agree with TRBD2. Germline CDR1 SGHRS, CDR2 YFSETQ. V shed 2 bases and J 1 base; nucleotides not matched to a gene: 7. The CDR3 sequence is 16 residues long. CDR3 residues: CASSLTAGGISYEQYF. CDR3 coding DNA: TGCGCCAGCAGCTTAACGGCGGGAGGGATTTCCTACGAGCAGTACTTC.

This clonotype was seen at least ten times. V is TRBV12-3 or TRBV12-4 and J is TRBJ1-1; a weak D match, TRBD1 (5 bases). V gave up 4 bases and J gave up 2 bases, with 11 bases separating them. This CDR3 region has 14 residues. The CDR3 DNA is TGTGCCAGCAGTTCCGGGACCGGTAACACTGAAGCTTTCTTT. Translating it yields CASSSGTGNTEAFF.

This clonotype was observed at least ten times. The V and J genes are TRBV12-3 or TRBV12-4 and TRBJ2-1; a possible D gene is TRBD2 (6 bases). The CDR3 spans 15 residues. Between the trimmed V and J ends, which lost 7 bases and 5 bases, there was a span of 18 bases. The CDR3 DNA reads as TGTGCCAGCACCGAAAGAGCGGGCATCCACAATGAGCAGTTCTTC. Its translation: CASTERAGIHNEQFF.